There are a few counts of the clone carrying this TCR beta chain. The sample belongs to a study of blood T cells in healthy people across ages. The authors ran a second PCR of about 6 to 11 cycles using a sample-barcoded 5' primer and a J-beta primer mix. A single record per CDR3 protein comes from TCRdb applying MiXCR to the 5' RACE reads. The sample consists of around 1.1 million distinct CDR3 sequences, under 40% of them appearing once. This TCR was sampled from a man aged 18-30 years in good health. The source material was blood.

CDR3 residues: CASGPGTGSRNYGYTF. The CDR3 DNA reads as TGTGCTAGTGGTCCCGGGACAGGGTCTCGTAACTATGGCTACACCTTC. The rearrangement uses TRBV12-5 and TRBJ1-2; 9 bases match TRBD1. The CDR3 runs 16 residues. Trimming took 5 bases from V and 1 from J; bases not matched to a gene: 8. Germline CDR1 LGHNT, CDR2 FRNRAP.